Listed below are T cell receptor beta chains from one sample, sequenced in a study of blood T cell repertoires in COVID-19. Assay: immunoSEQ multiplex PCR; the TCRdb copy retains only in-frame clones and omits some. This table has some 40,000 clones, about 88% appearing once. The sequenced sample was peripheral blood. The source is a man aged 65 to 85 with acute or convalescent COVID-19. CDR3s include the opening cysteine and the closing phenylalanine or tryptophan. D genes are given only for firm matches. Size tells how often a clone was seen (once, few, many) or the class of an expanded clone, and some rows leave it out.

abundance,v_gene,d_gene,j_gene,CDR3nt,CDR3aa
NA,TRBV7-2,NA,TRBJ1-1,TGTGCCAGCAGCCCCCAGTTGGAGACTGAAGCTTTCTTT,CASSPQLETEAFF
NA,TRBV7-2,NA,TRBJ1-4,TGTGCCAGCAGCTCGGACATACCCAACACTAATGAAAAACTGTTTTTT,CASSSDIPNTNEKLFF
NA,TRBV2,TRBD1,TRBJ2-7,TGTGCCAGCAGTGCGGGGGACAGGGGAGACGAGCAGTACTTC,CASSAGDRGDEQYF
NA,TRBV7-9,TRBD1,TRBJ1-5,TGTGCCAGCAGCTTAGAGAGGGGAACAGGGGGCCCCAATCAGCCCCAGCATTTT,CASSLERGTGGPNQPQHF
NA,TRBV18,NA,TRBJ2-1,TGTGCCAGCTCACCGGACAGAACGTACAATGAGCAGTTCTTC,CASSPDRTYNEQFF
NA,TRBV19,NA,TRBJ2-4,TGTGCCAGTAGTATGGCGGACAAACAAAACATTCAGTACTTC,CASSMADKQNIQYF
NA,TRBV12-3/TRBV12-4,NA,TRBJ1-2,TGTGCCAGCAGTTTAGGGGAGGATGGCTACACCTTC,CASSLGEDGYTF
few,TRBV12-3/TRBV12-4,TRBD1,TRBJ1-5,TGTGCCAGCAGCCCGGGGACAGGCCCCCAGCATTTT,CASSPGTGPQHF
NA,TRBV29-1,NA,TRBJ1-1,TGCAGCGTTGGGGCACTGAACACTGAAGCTTTCTTT,CSVGALNTEAFF
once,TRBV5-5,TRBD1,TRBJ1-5,TGTGCCAGCAGCCGGGACAGGGGGCAGAATCAGCCCCAGCATTTT,CASSRDRGQNQPQHF
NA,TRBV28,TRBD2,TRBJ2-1,TGTGCCAGCAGTAAACTAGCGGGAGGTACCTCCCCAGACAATGAGCAGTTCTTC,CASSKLAGGTSPDNEQFF
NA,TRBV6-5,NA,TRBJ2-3,TGTGCCAGCAGGACAGGTCCCCCTAGCACAGATACGCAGTATTTT,CASRTGPPSTDTQYF
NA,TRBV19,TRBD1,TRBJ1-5,TGTGCCAGTAGTAAGAGGACAGGGGGTGATCAGCCCCAGCATTTT,CASSKRTGGDQPQHF
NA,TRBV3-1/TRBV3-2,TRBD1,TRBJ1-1,TGTGCCAGCAGTGACAGGGTGAACACTGAAGCTTTCTTT,CASSDRVNTEAFF
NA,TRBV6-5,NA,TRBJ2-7,TGTGCCAGCAGTTACTCAAAGCGTCCGTCCTACGAGCAGTACTTC,CASSYSKRPSYEQYF
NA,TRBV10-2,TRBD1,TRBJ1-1,TGCGCCAGCAGACAGGGGGCGGACACTGAAGCTTTCTTT,CASRQGADTEAFF
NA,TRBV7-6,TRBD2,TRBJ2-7,TGTGCCAGCAGCATTTCTCGGGGACTATTCCACGAGCAGTACTTC,CASSISRGLFHEQYF
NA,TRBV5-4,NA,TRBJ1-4,TGTGCCAGCAGTATGAGAGCTAATGAAAAACTGTTTTTT,CASSMRANEKLFF
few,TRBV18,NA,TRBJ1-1,TGTGCCAGCTCAATCGACTGGAACACTGAAGCTTTCTTT,CASSIDWNTEAFF
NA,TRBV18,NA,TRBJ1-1,TGTGCCAGCTCACCTCCTTCAAGGGGGAACACTGAAGCTTTCTTT,CASSPPSRGNTEAFF
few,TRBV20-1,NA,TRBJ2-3,TGCAGTGCTACCCCCTCGGGTACGCAGTATTTT,CSATPSGTQYF
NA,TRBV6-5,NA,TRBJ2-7,TGTGCCAGCACCGACCAAGCGGGCGGGAAGCAGTACTTC,CASTDQAGGKQYF
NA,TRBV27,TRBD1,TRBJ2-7,TGTGCCAGCAGAATTGGGACAGGGGGGTTGTACGAGCAGTACTTC,CASRIGTGGLYEQYF